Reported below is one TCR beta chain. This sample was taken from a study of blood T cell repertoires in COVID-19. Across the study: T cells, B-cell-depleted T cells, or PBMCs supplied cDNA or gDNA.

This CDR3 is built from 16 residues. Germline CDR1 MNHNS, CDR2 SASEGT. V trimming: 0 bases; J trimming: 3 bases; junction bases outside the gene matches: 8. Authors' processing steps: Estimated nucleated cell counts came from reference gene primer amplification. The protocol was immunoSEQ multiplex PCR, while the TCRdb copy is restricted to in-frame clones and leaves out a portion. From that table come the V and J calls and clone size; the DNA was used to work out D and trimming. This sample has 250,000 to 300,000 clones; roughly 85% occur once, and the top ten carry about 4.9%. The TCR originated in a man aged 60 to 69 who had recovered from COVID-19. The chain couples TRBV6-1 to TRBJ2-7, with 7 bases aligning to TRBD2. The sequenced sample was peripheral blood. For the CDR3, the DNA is TGTGCCAGCAGTGAAGCCGGGGGGAATCCGCACTACGAGCAGTACTTC. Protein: CASSEAGGNPHYEQYF.